The present TCR beta chain was sequenced within a study of blood T cells in healthy people across ages. In this sample, this clonotype turned up a few times. Together with a sample-barcoded 5' primer, a J-beta primer mix was included in a second PCR lasting roughly 7 to 11 cycles. TCRdb recomputed calls from the 5' RACE reads with MiXCR, one row per CDR3 protein. Found here are more than 900,000 distinct CDR3 sequences, 25% to 30% of them singletons; the top ten hold roughly 10%. This sample also belongs to another study, concerning T cells of mothers and their children. This second study says: Using the M1S primer, the second PCR added sample barcodes along with 2-4 random nucleotides.

Sequencing was carried out using blood. This sequence was found in a middle-aged woman in good health.

CDR3 nucleotides: TGTGCCAGCAGCCCTACCGGGAACAGTATTGAAAAACTGTTTTTT. Its translation: CASSPTGNSIEKLFF. This chain links TRBV7-2 with TRBJ1-4; D gene unclear. Deletions cut 5 bases from V and 7 bases from J, with 17 bases between. From germline, CDR1 is SGHTA and CDR2 FQGNSA. The CDR3 consists of 15 residues.